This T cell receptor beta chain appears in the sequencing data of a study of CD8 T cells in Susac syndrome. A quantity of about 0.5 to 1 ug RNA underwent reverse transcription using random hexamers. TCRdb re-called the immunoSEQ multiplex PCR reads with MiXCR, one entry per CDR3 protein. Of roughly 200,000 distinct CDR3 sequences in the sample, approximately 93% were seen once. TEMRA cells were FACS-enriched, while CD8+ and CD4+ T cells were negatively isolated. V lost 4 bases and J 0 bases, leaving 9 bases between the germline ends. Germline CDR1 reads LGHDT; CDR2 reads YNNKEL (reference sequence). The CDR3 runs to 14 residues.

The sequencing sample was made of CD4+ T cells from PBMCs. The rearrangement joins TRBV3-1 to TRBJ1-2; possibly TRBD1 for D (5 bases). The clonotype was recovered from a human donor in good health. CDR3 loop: CASSRGSANYGYTF. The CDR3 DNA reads TGTGCCAGCAGCCGGGGCAGTGCTAACTATGGCTACACCTTC.